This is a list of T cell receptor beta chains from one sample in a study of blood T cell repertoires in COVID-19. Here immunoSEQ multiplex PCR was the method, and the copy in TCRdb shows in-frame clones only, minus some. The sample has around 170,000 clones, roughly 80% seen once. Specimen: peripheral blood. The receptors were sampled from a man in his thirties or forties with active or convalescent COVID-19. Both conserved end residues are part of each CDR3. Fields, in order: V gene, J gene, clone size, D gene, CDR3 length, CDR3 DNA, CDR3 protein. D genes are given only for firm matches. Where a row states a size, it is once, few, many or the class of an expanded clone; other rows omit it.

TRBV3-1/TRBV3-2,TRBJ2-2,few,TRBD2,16,TGTGCCAGCAGCTATAGCGGGACGTCGAACACCGGGGAGCTGTTTTTT,CASSYSGTSNTGELFF
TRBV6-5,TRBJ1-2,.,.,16,TGTGCCAGCAGTTACTCGACAGGAACATCCAACTATGGCTACACCTTC,CASSYSTGTSNYGYTF
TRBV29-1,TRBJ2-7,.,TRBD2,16,TGCAGCGTTGACCCAGGACTAGCGGGAGGGAGATACGAGCAGTACTTC,CSVDPGLAGGRYEQYF
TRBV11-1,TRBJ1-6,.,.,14,TGTGCCAGCCGTGGCGGTTACTATAATTCACCCCTCCACTTT,CASRGGYYNSPLHF
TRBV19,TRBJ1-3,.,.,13,TGTGCCAGTTCCCCTAGCTCTGGAAACACCATATATTTT,CASSPSSGNTIYF
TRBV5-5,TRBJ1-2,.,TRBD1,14,TGTGCCAGCAGCTTGGTTGAGGGGGCGGGTGGCTACACCTTC,CASSLVEGAGGYTF
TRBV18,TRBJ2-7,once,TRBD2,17,TGTGCCAGCTCACCTGGGACTAGCGGGAGGGCAAACTACGAGCAGTACTTC,CASSPGTSGRANYEQYF
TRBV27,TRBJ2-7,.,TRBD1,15,TGTGCCAGCAGTTTATCCGGGACAGGGTGGTACGAGCAGTACTTC,CASSLSGTGWYEQYF
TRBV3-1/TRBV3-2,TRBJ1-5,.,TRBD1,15,TGTGCCAGCAGCCAAGCCCCGGGACAGCATCAGCCCCAGCATTTT,CASSQAPGQHQPQHF
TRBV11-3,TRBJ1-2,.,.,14,TGTGCCAGCAGCTTAGATTATGGGGCCTATGGCTACACCTTC,CASSLDYGAYGYTF
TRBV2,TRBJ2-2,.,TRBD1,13,TGTGCCAGCAGTAACAGGGGGACCGGGGAGCTGTTTTTT,CASSNRGTGELFF
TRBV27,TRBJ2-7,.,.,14,TGTGCCAGCAGTTTGGGCGTGGACTTCTACGAGCAGTACTTC,CASSLGVDFYEQYF
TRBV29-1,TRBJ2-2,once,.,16,TGCAGCGTTGAAGATCTTTCGCCAGCGAACACCGGGGAGCTGTTTTTT,CSVEDLSPANTGELFF
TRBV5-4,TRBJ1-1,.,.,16,TGTGCCAGCAGTCATCATCCGCCTTGGGGGGTCATTGAAGCTTTCTTT,CASSHHPPWGVIEAFF
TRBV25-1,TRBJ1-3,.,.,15,TGTGCCAGCAGTGACAGATTCAGCTCTGGAAACACCATATATTTT,CASSDRFSSGNTIYF
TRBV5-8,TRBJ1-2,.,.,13,TGTGCCAGCAGCTTCGGGAGAATCTATGGCTACACCTTC,CASSFGRIYGYTF
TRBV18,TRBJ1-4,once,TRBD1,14,TGTGCCAGCTCACCCAGCCGACAGGGTGAAAAACTGTTTTTT,CASSPSRQGEKLFF
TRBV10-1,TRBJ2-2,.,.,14,TGCGCCTCCCAAAGAAACGGGGGCACCGGGGAGCTGTTTTTT,CASQRNGGTGELFF
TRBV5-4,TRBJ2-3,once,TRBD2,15,TGTGCCAGCAGCTTTAGGGGACTAGTTACAGATACGCAGTATTTT,CASSFRGLVTDTQYF
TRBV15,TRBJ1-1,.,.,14,TGTGCCACCATCCGGGACAACTTAAACACTGAAGCTTTCTTT,CATIRDNLNTEAFF
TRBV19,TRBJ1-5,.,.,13,TGTGCCAGTACTAGGGGGGGCGGTCAGCCCCAGCATTTT,CASTRGGGQPQHF
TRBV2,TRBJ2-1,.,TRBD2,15,TGTGCCAGCAGCCACGCTAGCGGGGGGGGCAATGAGCAGTTCTTC,CASSHASGGGNEQFF
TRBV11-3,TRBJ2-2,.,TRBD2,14,TGTGCCAGCAGCCCCGGGGGGGCCGACGGGGAGCTGTTTTTT,CASSPGGADGELFF
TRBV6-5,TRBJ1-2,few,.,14,TGTGCCAGCAGTAGCGGACCGGGTATAGTGAGGTACACCTTC,CASSSGPGIVRYTF
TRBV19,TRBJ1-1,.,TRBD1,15,TGTGCCAGTAGTATCGGGACAGGAGGGAACACTGAAGCTTTCTTT,CASSIGTGGNTEAFF
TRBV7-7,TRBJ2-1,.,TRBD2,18,TGTGCTAGCAGCTTAGAACTAGCGGGAGATCCAAGGGGGAATGAGCAGTTCTTC,CASSLELAGDPRGNEQFF
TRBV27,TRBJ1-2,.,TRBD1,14,TGTGCCAGCAGCCGGGACAGGAGTAACTATGGCTACACCTTC,CASSRDRSNYGYTF
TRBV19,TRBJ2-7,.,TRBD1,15,TGTGCCAGTAGCTTCCCGGGACAGGGGGCTTACGAGCAGTACTTC,CASSFPGQGAYEQYF
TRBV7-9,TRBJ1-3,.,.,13,TGTGCCAGCAGCTCCTTCTCTGGAAACACCATATATTTT,CASSSFSGNTIYF
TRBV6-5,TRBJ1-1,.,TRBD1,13,TGTGCCAGCGCCGGGACAGGGAACACTGAAGCTTTCTTT,CASAGTGNTEAFF
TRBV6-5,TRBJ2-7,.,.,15,TGTGCCAGCAGTACCCGGTTGTTCGGCTCCTACGAGCAGTACTTC,CASSTRLFGSYEQYF
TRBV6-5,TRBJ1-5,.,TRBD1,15,TGTGCCAGCAGCCTACAGGGGGCGGGCAATCAGCCCCAGCATTTT,CASSLQGAGNQPQHF
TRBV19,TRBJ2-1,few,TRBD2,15,TGTGCCAGTAGTGCTAGCGGGAGCTCCTACAATGAGCAGTTCTTC,CASSASGSSYNEQFF
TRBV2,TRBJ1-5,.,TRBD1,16,TGTGCCAGCAGTTATGGTACGGACAGGGGGCTTCAGCCCCAGCATTTT,CASSYGTDRGLQPQHF
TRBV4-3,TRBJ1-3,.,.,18,TGCGCCAGCAGCCAAGATGGGCCTGGGACTTTAACTGGAAACACCATATATTTT,CASSQDGPGTLTGNTIYF
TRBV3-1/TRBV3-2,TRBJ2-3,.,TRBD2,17,TGTGCCAGCAGCCAAGTGATCCAGCGGGAATCGACAGATACGCAGTATTTT,CASSQVIQRESTDTQYF
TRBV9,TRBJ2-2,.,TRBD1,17,TGTGCCAGCAGCGTAGAACAAGGGGGCGCTAGCACCGGGGAGCTGTTTTTT,CASSVEQGGASTGELFF
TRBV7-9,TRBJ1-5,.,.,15,TGTGCCAGCAGCCCCGTCAGTGGAGGAAATCAGCCCCAGCATTTT,CASSPVSGGNQPQHF
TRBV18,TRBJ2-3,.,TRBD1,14,TGTGCCAGCACTTCGACAGGGTTGACAGATACGCTGTATTTT,CASTSTGLTDTLYF
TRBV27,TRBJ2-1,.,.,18,TGTGCCAGCAGTTTAAAGGCCAGGGGCCCTGGGTCCTACAATGAGCAGTTCTTC,CASSLKARGPGSYNEQFF
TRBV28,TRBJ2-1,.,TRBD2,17,TGTGCCAGCAGTTCCCCCCTAGCGGGCCTCTCCTACAATGAGCAGTTCTTC,CASSSPLAGLSYNEQFF
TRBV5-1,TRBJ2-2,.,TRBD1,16,TGCGCCAGCAGCTTTAGTCCAGGGGGGAACACCGGGGAGCTGTTTTTT,CASSFSPGGNTGELFF
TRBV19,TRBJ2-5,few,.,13,TGTGCCAGTACCCTGTCGGGGTCCGAGACCCAGTACTTC,CASTLSGSETQYF
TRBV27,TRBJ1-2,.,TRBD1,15,TGTGCCAGCACCCAAAAGGGGGCACCTCTCCATGGCTACACCTTC,CASTQKGAPLHGYTF
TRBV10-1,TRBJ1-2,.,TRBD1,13,TGCGCCAGCAGCGGACAGGCTAACTATGGCTACACCTTC,CASSGQANYGYTF
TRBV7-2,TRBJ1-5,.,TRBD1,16,TGTGCCAGCAGCTTATTTGGGACAGGGGTAAATCAGCCCCAGCATTTT,CASSLFGTGVNQPQHF
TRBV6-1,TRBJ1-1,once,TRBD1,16,TGTGCCAGCAGTGAAGCAAGGCAGGGGGCGGGCACTGAAGCTTTCTTT,CASSEARQGAGTEAFF
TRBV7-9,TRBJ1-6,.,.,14,TGTGCCAGCAGCACCCAGGGGCGTAATTCACCCCTCCACTTT,CASSTQGRNSPLHF
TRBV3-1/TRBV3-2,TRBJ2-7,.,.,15,TGTGCCAGCAGCCAAGACAGGGTAGGGTCCTACGAGCAGTACTTC,CASSQDRVGSYEQYF
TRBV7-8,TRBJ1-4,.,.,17,TGTGCCAGCAGCCAAACATCGGGGCGGGGATCTAATGAAAAACTGTTTTTT,CASSQTSGRGSNEKLFF
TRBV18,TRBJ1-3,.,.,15,TGTGCCAGCTCGCCCTTAGGAGGGAGTGGAAACACCATATATTTT,CASSPLGGSGNTIYF